These T cell receptor beta chains were read from a single sample in a study of regulatory dendritic cells for organ transplantation. Repertoires were generated with immunoSEQ multiplex PCR, while TCRdb's copy carries only in-frame clones and drops some. The sample lists roughly 30,000 clones; approximately 81% were seen once. Input material: naive CD8+ T cells from blood. The source of these receptors is a human donor in good health. Each CDR3 is given with its conserved first and last residue. The order of the fields is V gene, D gene, clone size, J gene, CDR3 protein, CDR3 DNA. D genes are given only for firm matches. Only part of the rows carry a size: once, few, many, or a class if the clone is expanded.

TRBV14,NA,NA,TRBJ2-5,CASSLLDSQETQYF,TGTGCCAGCAGCCTTCTCGACAGCCAAGAGACCCAGTACTTC
TRBV27,NA,NA,TRBJ2-7,CASSLSRGSSYEQYF,TGTGCCAGCAGTCTTAGCAGGGGAAGCTCCTACGAGCAGTACTTC
TRBV12-5,TRBD1,NA,TRBJ1-6,CASGLGGTANSPLHF,TGTGCTAGTGGCCTCGGCGGGACAGCCAATTCACCCCTCCACTTT
TRBV4-3,TRBD2,NA,TRBJ2-7,CASSQGRGLAGYEQYF,TGCGCCAGCAGCCAAGGCCGGGGACTAGCGGGCTACGAGCAGTACTTC
TRBV7-9,NA,NA,TRBJ1-1,CASIPVEGGMNTEAFF,TGTGCCAGCATCCCAGTCGAAGGGGGAATGAACACTGAAGCTTTCTTT
TRBV27,NA,NA,TRBJ2-6,CASSFGDEANVLTF,TGTGCCAGCAGTTTCGGGGATGAAGCCAACGTCCTGACTTTC
TRBV4-1,NA,NA,TRBJ1-2,CASSQAGNPNYGYTF,TGCGCCAGCAGCCAAGCAGGGAATCCTAACTATGGCTACACCTTC
TRBV7-8,TRBD1,NA,TRBJ2-7,CASSLDWDRAEQYF,TGTGCCAGCAGCTTAGATTGGGACAGGGCCGAGCAGTACTTC
TRBV6-5,NA,NA,TRBJ2-5,CASSYSDTQETQYF,TGTGCCAGCAGTTACTCTGACACCCAAGAGACCCAGTACTTC
TRBV7-9,TRBD1,few,TRBJ1-6,CASSLRTGVTYNSPLHF,TGTGCCAGCAGCTTACGGACAGGGGTGACCTATAATTCACCCCTCCACTTT
TRBV13,TRBD2,few,TRBJ2-7,CASSLGLAGGPGEQYF,TGTGCCAGCAGCTTAGGGCTAGCGGGGGGGCCTGGTGAGCAGTACTTC
TRBV15,TRBD2,NA,TRBJ2-1,CATSGLSVSGGGSYNEQFF,TGTGCCACCAGCGGACTCAGCGTAAGCGGGGGGGGGTCCTACAATGAGCAGTTCTTC
TRBV2,NA,NA,TRBJ1-1,CASSHPLEGKADTEAFF,TGTGCCAGCAGCCACCCCCTGGAGGGAAAAGCGGACACTGAAGCTTTCTTT
TRBV27,TRBD1,NA,TRBJ2-7,CASSIGTAYEQYF,TGTGCCAGCAGTATCGGGACAGCCTACGAGCAGTACTTC
TRBV9,NA,once,TRBJ1-4,CASSVGGDAEKLFF,TGTGCCAGCAGCGTAGGGGGGGATGCTGAAAAACTGTTTTTT
TRBV5-5,TRBD2,NA,TRBJ2-5,CASSMAGGPGETQYF,TGTGCCAGCTCCATGGCGGGGGGGCCAGGAGAGACCCAGTACTTC
TRBV5-8,NA,NA,TRBJ1-5,CASSSAGFTQPQHF,TGTGCCAGCAGTTCCGCGGGGTTCACTCAGCCCCAGCATTTT